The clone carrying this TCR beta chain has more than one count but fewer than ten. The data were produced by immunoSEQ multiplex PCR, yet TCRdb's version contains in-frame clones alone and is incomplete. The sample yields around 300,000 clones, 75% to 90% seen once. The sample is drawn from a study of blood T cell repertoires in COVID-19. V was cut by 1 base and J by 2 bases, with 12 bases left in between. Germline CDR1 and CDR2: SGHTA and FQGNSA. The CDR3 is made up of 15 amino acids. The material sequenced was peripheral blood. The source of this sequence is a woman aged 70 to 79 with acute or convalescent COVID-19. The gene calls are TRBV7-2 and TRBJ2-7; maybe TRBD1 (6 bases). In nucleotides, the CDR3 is TGTGCCAGCAGCTTAGGGGGGACAATCCCCTACGAGCAGTACTTC. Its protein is CASSLGGTIPYEQYF. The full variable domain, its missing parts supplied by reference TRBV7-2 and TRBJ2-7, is GAGVSQSPSNKVTEKGKDVELRCDPISGHTALYWYRQSLGQGLEFLIYFQGNSAPDKSGLPSDRFSAERTGGSVSTLTIQRTQQEDSAVYLCASSLGGTIPYEQYFGPGTRLTVT.